What follows are 32 T cell receptor beta chains derived from one specimen sequenced in a study of T cell repertoires in cytomegalovirus infection. TCRdb independently ran MiXCR on the reads; one entry per CDR3 protein. The data hold 150,000 or so distinct CDR3 sequences, with around 24% observed a single time. Sequencing was carried out using PBMCs. The receptors shown here come from a human donor in good health (CMV status not recorded). Some clones in this sample may be carry-over from other donors' samples.

The rearrangement links TRBV29-1 to TRBJ2-5; 8 bases line up with TRBD1. The germline gives CDR1 SQVTM, CDR2 ANQGSEA. The CDR3 extends over 15 amino acids. With V trimmed by 7 bases and J by 1 base, 11 bases remained unmatched. DNA for the CDR3: TGCAGCGCCGCCGGGACAGGTGCGTCCCAAGAGACCCAGTACTTC. It yields the protein CSAAGTGASQETQYF. The whole variable domain, remainder taken from reference TRBV29-1 and TRBJ2-5, is SAVISQKPSRDICQRGTSLTIQCQVDSQVTMMFWYRQQPGQSLTLIATANQGSEATYESGFVIDKFPISRPNLTFSTLTVSNMSPEDSSIYLCSAAGTGASQETQYFGPGTRLLVL.

A note on this clonotype: A much larger clonotype is one base distant, so this may be a read error. The chain carries TRBV7-2 and TRBJ1-4, with D possibly matching TRBD1 (6 bases). CDR1 and CDR2 (germline): SGHTA, FQGNSA. The CDR3 extends over 15 amino acids. The CDR3 DNA sequence: TGTGCCAGCAGCCTACAGGGCCCCTCTAAGGAAAAACTGTTTTTT. The encoded protein is CASSLQGPSKEKLFF.

The chain uses TRBV7-2 and TRBJ2-7, with 9 bases matching TRBD1. This CDR3 region has 15 residues. The V segment lost 6 bases and the J segment 3 bases; nucleotides outside the gene matches: 9. CDR1 SGHTA and CDR2 FQGNSA come from the germline V gene. The CDR3 region has the DNA TGTGCCAGCAGACTTAATACGGGACAGGGCTACGAGCAGTACTTC. Translated: CASRLNTGQGYEQYF.

This sequence joins TRBV20-1 and TRBJ1-6; perhaps TRBD1 as D (5 bases). Germline V gene sequence: CDR1 DFQATT, CDR2 SNEGSKA (reference sequence). V lost 1 base and J lost 7, with 11 bases in between. CDR3 length: 14 amino acids. The CDR3 sequence: CSARVDRGNSPLHF. DNA for the CDR3: TGCAGTGCTAGAGTGGATAGGGGCAATTCACCCCTCCACTTT.

The chain recombines TRBV6-2 or TRBV6-3 with TRBJ2-5; either TRBD1 or TRBD2 may fit D (6 bases each). Between the trimmed V and J ends, which lost 7 bases and 5 bases, there was a span of 14 bases. Germline loops: CDR1 MNHEY, CDR2 SVGEGT. This CDR3 has 13 amino acids. Here the CDR3 reads CASIQGRMETQYF. In DNA, the CDR3 is TGTGCCAGCATTCAGGGGAGGATGGAGACCCAGTACTTC.

This chain uses TRBV12-3 or TRBV12-4 with TRBJ2-7; 7 bases line up with TRBD1. The V and J ends lost 8 bases and 0 bases, in that order; junction bases with no gene match: 4. This CDR3 is built from 13 residues. Here the CDR3 reads CASCRDSSYEQYF. CDR3 sequence (DNA): TGTGCCAGCTGTCGGGACAGCTCCTACGAGCAGTACTTC.

This clonotype was found once. The chain is built from TRBV20-1 and TRBJ1-6, with a weak D call TRBD1 (5 bases). CDR3 length: 13 amino acids. The germline V gene encodes CDR1 DFQATT and CDR2 SNEGSKA (reference sequence). V was clipped by 0 bases and J by 6 bases, with 6 bases between them. For the CDR3, the DNA is TGCAGTGCTAGAGAGACAGTTAATTCACCCCTCCACTTT. Translated: CSARETVNSPLHF.

The J gene is TRBJ2-3, the V gene TRBV4-3; D remains unclear. With 0 bases removed from V and 5 bases from J, the gap between germline ends came to 9 bases. Germline values: CDR1 LGHNA, CDR2 YSLEER. The CDR3 is 14 residues long. This chain's CDR3 is CASSQDRALDTQYF. CDR3 nucleotide sequence: TGCGCCAGCAGCCAAGATCGAGCTCTAGATACGCAGTATTTT.

This clonotype was seen more than once but under ten times. This CDR3 is CASSPPRAGVRTEAFF. CDR3 DNA sequence: TGTGCCAGCTCACCACCTCGGGCAGGGGTGAGGACTGAAGCTTTCTTT. The chain joins TRBV18 to TRBJ1-1, with TRBD1 as a possible D gene (6 bases). Germline CDR1 reads KGHSH; CDR2 reads LQKENI. The V gene lost 0 bases and the J gene lost 5 bases, with 16 bases spanning the gap. The CDR3 totals 16 residues.

The chain couples TRBV12-3 or TRBV12-4 to TRBJ1-2, with D possibly TRBD1 on 6 matching bases. The ends were cut back, 5 bases at V and 6 bases at J, with 13 bases in the middle. The CDR3 covers 13 residues. The CDR3 DNA reads TGTGCCAGCAGTGTCAGGGGAAAGGATGGCTACACCTTC. Its translation: CASSVRGKDGYTF.

The V gene is TRBV25-1, the J gene TRBJ2-1, with a possible D match to TRBD2 (6 bases). CDR3 length equals 13 residues. Deletions cut 3 bases from V and 8 bases from J, with 11 bases between. The V gene's germline CDR1 is MGHDK and CDR2 SYGVNS. Written as DNA, the CDR3 is TGTGCCAGCAGTGACGCGGGAATGGATGAGCAGTTCTTC. Its translation: CASSDAGMDEQFF.

This clonotype has just a few counts. The chain is built from TRBV11-2 and TRBJ1-1; tentatively, D is TRBD1 (5 bases). V was clipped by 5 bases and J by 2 bases, with 15 bases between them. The V gene's germline CDR1 is SGHAT and CDR2 FQNNGV. This CDR3 comprises 15 residues. This chain's CDR3 is CASSAGTRTNTEAFF. CDR3 in DNA: TGTGCCAGCAGCGCTGGGACGCGGACTAACACTGAAGCTTTCTTT.

V gene TRBV28 combines with J gene TRBJ1-1; 8 bases align to TRBD1. V dropped 5 bases and J dropped 7; count of bases not matched to a gene: 9. The germline V gene encodes CDR1 MDHEN and CDR2 SYDVKM. The CDR3 totals 14 residues. This chain's CDR3 is CASSPRQGRGEAFF. CDR3 sequence (DNA): TGTGCCAGCAGTCCTCGACAGGGGAGAGGTGAAGCTTTCTTT.

This clonotype has only a few counts. The chain recombines TRBV6-5 with TRBJ1-1; TRBD1 matches 8 bases. The CDR3 is made up of 19 amino acids. Germline assignment: CDR1 MNHEY and CDR2 SVGAGI. The V and J ends lost 2 bases and 1 base, in that order; junction bases with no gene match: 15. CDR3 sequence: CASSYDRTGLVLGNTEAFF. The CDR3 DNA sequence: TGTGCCAGCAGTTACGACCGGACAGGGCTTGTGCTGGGGAACACTGAAGCTTTCTTT.

Only a few counts were recorded for this clonotype. The rearrangement joins TRBV7-2 to TRBJ2-2; TRBD2 matches at 9 bases. The V gene end was trimmed by 5 bases and the J gene end by 7 bases; junction bases not matched to a gene: 11. The CDR3 has 16 residues. Per germline, CDR1 SGHTA and CDR2 FQGNSA. The DNA of the CDR3 is TGTGCCAGCAGCCCCCGCGCGGGGGGGCTGATCGGGGAGCTGTTTTTT. Translating gives CASSPRAGGLIGELFF. Using reference TRBV7-2 and TRBJ2-2 for the parts outside the CDR3, the full variable domain is GAGVSQSPSNKVTEKGKDVELRCDPISGHTALYWYRQSLGQGLEFLIYFQGNSAPDKSGLPSDRFSAERTGGSVSTLTIQRTQQEDSAVYLCASSPRAGGLIGELFFGEGSRLTVL.

This clonotype was seen at least ten times. The V gene is TRBV7-2, the J gene TRBJ2-1; D gene uncertain. The CDR3 contains 16 residues. Germline assignment: CDR1 SGHTA and CDR2 FQGNSA. V was pared by 0 bases and J by 2 bases, with 11 bases between. The CDR3 sequence: CASSLAGSTPYNEQFF. The CDR3 nucleotides are TGTGCCAGCAGCTTAGCGGGAAGTACCCCCTACAATGAGCAGTTCTTC.

V gene TRBV6-1 combines with J gene TRBJ2-5; no reliable D call. The CDR3 extends over 16 amino acids. The germline gives CDR1 MNHNS, CDR2 SASEGT. V lost 2 bases and J lost 3, with 16 bases in between. The CDR3 DNA is TGTGCCAGCAGTGAAATTCTCCCCTCACGGAAAGAGACCCAGTACTTC. Translated, it gives CASSEILPSRKETQYF.

This clonotype was picked up a small number of times. The chain joins TRBV5-5 to TRBJ2-2; 7 nucleotides line up with TRBD1. Germline CDR1 is SGHKS and CDR2 is YYEKEE (reference sequence). This CDR3 has 15 amino acids. Trimming took 4 bases from V and 1 from J; bases not matched to a gene: 4. The CDR3 DNA reads TGTGCCAGCAGCCCACGGACAGGGAACACCGGGGAGCTGTTTTTT. It codes for CASSPRTGNTGELFF.

The V gene is TRBV2, the J gene TRBJ1-1; D ambiguous. Between the trimmed V and J ends, which lost 5 bases and 11 bases, there was a span of 15 bases. Germline CDR1 is SNHLY and CDR2 is FYNNEI. This CDR3 comprises 12 residues. The CDR3 is CASSRGVPPAFF. The CDR3, as DNA: TGTGCCAGCAGTCGCGGGGTGCCGCCGGCTTTCTTT.

This chain joins TRBV15 and TRBJ1-2, with 9 bases fitting TRBD1. Trimming took 3 bases from V and 1 from J; bases not matched to a gene: 0. The germline V gene encodes CDR1 LNHNV and CDR2 YYDKDF (reference sequence). The CDR3 totals 14 residues. CDR3 bases: TGTGCCACCAGCAGGGACAGGGGTAACTATGGCTACACCTTC. The encoded protein is CATSRDRGNYGYTF.

This clonotype was seen a few times. V gene TRBV24-1 combines with J gene TRBJ2-1, with 11 bases lining up with TRBD2. CDR3 size: 15 residues. The V gene end was trimmed by 4 bases and the J gene end by 8 bases; junction bases not matched to a gene: 6. Germline CDR1 is KGHDR and CDR2 is SFDVKD. The CDR3 sequence is CATSDSGLAEYEQFF. The CDR3 DNA reads as TGTGCCACCAGTGACTCGGGACTAGCGGAGTATGAGCAGTTCTTC.

This clonotype showed up just a few times. The V and J genes are TRBV28 and TRBJ1-5; D not certain. This CDR3 contains 13 residues. V lost 4 bases, J lost 6 bases, and 10 bases lay in between. Germline CDR1 and CDR2: MDHEN and SYDVKM. CDR3 residues: CASSSDIGQPQHF. In DNA form, the CDR3 reads TGTGCCAGCAGTTCCGATATAGGTCAGCCCCAGCATTTT. The complete variable domain, with remaining parts taken from reference TRBV28 and TRBJ1-5, reads DVKVTQSSRYLVKRTGEKVFLECVQDMDHENMFWYRQDPGLGLRLIYFSYDVKMKEKGDIPEGYSVSREKKERFSLILESASTNQTSMYLCASSSDIGQPQHFGDGTRLSIL.

This sequence joins TRBV6-5 and TRBJ2-1; 9 nucleotides align to TRBD2. V gave up 7 bases and J gave up 7 bases; unmatched junction bases: 8. The germline V gene encodes CDR1 MNHEY and CDR2 SVGAGI. The CDR3 totals 14 residues. CDR3 loop: CASTPRAGGNEQFF. DNA of the CDR3: TGTGCCAGCACCCCACGGGCGGGGGGGAATGAGCAGTTCTTC.

V usage is TRBV18 and J usage is TRBJ2-2; 7 nucleotides match TRBD1. Unmatched junction bases numbered 8, after V lost 2 bases and J lost 5 bases. The CDR3 length is 16 residues. Germline V gene data show CDR1 as KGHSH and CDR2 as LQKENI. The CDR3 DNA reads TGTGCCAGCTCACCATCGACAGGGTCGAGGACCGGGGAGCTGTTTTTT. This encodes CASSPSTGSRTGELFF.

This clonotype was counted a few times. The chain recombines TRBV19 with TRBJ1-2; 7 bases map to TRBD1. The CDR3 runs 13 residues. Germline V gives CDR1 LNHDA, CDR2 SQIVND (reference sequence). V lost 9 bases, J lost 6 bases, and 10 bases stayed unmatched. CDR3 sequence reads: CASKKTGTDGYTF. In nucleotides, the CDR3 is TGTGCCAGCAAAAAAACCGGGACAGATGGCTACACCTTC.

This clonotype was seen a few times. This chain links TRBV7-6 with TRBJ2-5; the D is unclear. V was cut by 1 base and J by 3 bases, with 6 bases left in between. Germline loops: CDR1 SGHVS, CDR2 FNYEAQ. The CDR3 spans 13 residues. The CDR3 is CASSLELKETQYF. The CDR3, as DNA: TGTGCCAGCAGCTTAGAGTTGAAAGAGACCCAGTACTTC.

This clonotype was seen a few times. This chain connects TRBV4-1 to TRBJ1-5, with D uncertain. The CDR3 totals 16 residues. Germline CDR1 and CDR2: MGHRA and YSYEKL. V was pared by 1 base and J by 4 bases, with 14 bases between. The CDR3 loop is CASSQGRAGGNQPQHF. Written as DNA, the CDR3 is TGCGCCAGCAGCCAAGGTAGGGCGGGCGGTAATCAGCCCCAGCATTTT.

The gene calls are TRBV5-1 and TRBJ2-3, with D perhaps TRBD1 (5 bases). The CDR3 has 14 residues. The ends were cut back, 0 bases at V and 2 bases at J, with 7 bases in the middle. Germline V gives CDR1 SGHRS, CDR2 YFSETQ. CDR3 region: CASSLETVTDTQYF. The CDR3 nucleotides are TGCGCCAGCAGCTTGGAGACAGTCACAGATACGCAGTATTTT.

This clonotype turned up a few times. The genes are TRBV7-6 and TRBJ2-1, with TRBD2 matching over 10 bases. The CDR3 covers 13 residues. Germline loops: CDR1 SGHVS, CDR2 FNYEAQ. The J segment lost 14 bases and the V segment lost 2 bases, leaving 6 bases of the junction unmatched. The CDR3 DNA follows: TGTGCCAGCAGCTTATCCCCGGGACTAGCGAAGTTCTTC. It translates to CASSLSPGLAKFF.

Remarks on this clonotype: A much larger clone differs from this one at a single base, so this may be a read error. This rearrangement joins TRBV6-2 or TRBV6-3 to TRBJ1-2, with 9 positions matching TRBD1. The V segment lost 2 bases and the J segment 4 bases; nucleotides outside the gene matches: 8. The germline V gene has CDR1 MNHEY and CDR2 SVGEGT. This CDR3 is built from 16 residues. The CDR3 loop reads CASSYDCGTGFYGYTF. CDR3 in DNA: TGTGCCAGCAGTTACGATTGCGGGACAGGGTTCTATGGCTACACCTTC.

This clonotype appeared a few times. V is TRBV7-3 and J is TRBJ2-1, with TRBD2 matching over 8 bases. This CDR3 is built from 16 residues. The V and J ends lost 5 bases and 0 bases, in that order; junction bases with no gene match: 6. The germline V gene has CDR1 SGHTA and CDR2 FQGTGA. This chain's CDR3 is CASSPRGGASYNEQFF. DNA for the CDR3: TGTGCCAGCAGCCCTCGGGGGGGGGCCTCCTACAATGAGCAGTTCTTC.

The chain's CDR3 is CASQAGTANSPLHF. CDR3 nucleotide sequence: TGCGCCAGTCAGGCAGGGACAGCGAATTCACCCCTCCACTTT. The chain is built from TRBV5-1 and TRBJ1-6; 7 positions agree with TRBD1. Germline lookup yields CDR1 SGHRS and CDR2 YFSETQ. V gave up 8 bases and J gave up 7 bases; unmatched junction bases: 9. This CDR3 is built from 14 residues.